The clone carrying this T cell receptor beta chain was found once. Its antigen is currently unknown. This entry belongs to a study of the immune and genomic landscape of osteosarcoma. The study's findings and limits: External normal skin and healthy peripheral blood data provided clonality references. Immune-hot C3 tumors showed higher but still low clonality than cold C1.

Poor-prognosis osteosarcoma patients supplied post-treatment primary, local recurrence and metastasis tumor specimens. The CDR3 loop spans 14 amino acids. Germline assignment: CDR1 SGHTS and CDR2 YDEGEE. The ends were cut back, 3 bases at V and 7 bases at J, with 11 bases in the middle. Clones were sequenced by immunoSEQ multiplex PCR, and TCRdb holds only the in-frame ones, with some missing. This sample yields under 3,000 clones, of which approximately 79% are seen a single time; around 14% belongs to the top ten. The chain has TRBV5-8 and TRBJ1-6; D perhaps matches TRBD1 (5 bases). The sequenced sample consisted of osteosarcoma tumor tissue from the lung. This clonotype was obtained from a human donor with osteosarcoma. DNA of the CDR3: TGTGCCAGCAGCTGGGGGGGGATGAATTCACCCCTCCACTTT. Translation: CASSWGGMNSPLHF.